The 11 T cell receptor beta chains given below trace back to one sample, sequenced in a study of cytomegalovirus exposure and HLA in healthy donors. Primers included in the PCR were 60 Vbeta and 13 Jbeta primers. This table comes from immunoSEQ multiplex PCR, and its TCRdb copy is limited to in-frame clones, with some not included. The sample holds 150,000 to 200,000 clones, around 80% seen once. The source material was PBMCs. These receptors were taken from a woman between 18 and 29 years old in good health and CMV-seronegative.

This clone was detected only once. The genes are TRBV5-4 and TRBJ1-1; 9 bases agree with TRBD1. Unmatched junction bases numbered 11, after V lost 4 bases and J lost 1 base. The CDR3 has 17 residues. Germline V gene lookup returns CDR1 SGHNT and CDR2 YYREEE (reference sequence). Written as DNA, the CDR3 is TGTGCCAGCAGCCCCGCCCCCGGACAGGGGAAGAACACTGAAGCTTTCTTT. It yields the protein CASSPAPGQGKNTEAFF.

The chain employs TRBV4-3 and TRBJ2-1, with D tentatively TRBD1 (6 bases). The germline V gene has CDR1 LGHNA and CDR2 YSLEER. CDR3 length: 13 residues. V was trimmed by 0 bases and J by 10 bases, leaving 10 bases between them. The CDR3 bases are TGCGCCAGCAGCCAAGAAAGGGACATGGAGCAGTTCTTC. It translates to CASSQERDMEQFF.

This chain joins TRBV6-5 and TRBJ1-2, with TRBD1 identical over 8 bases. From germline, CDR1 is MNHEY and CDR2 SVGAGI. This CDR3 has 15 residues. Losses at the gene ends were 6 bases for V and 0 bases for J; bases not matched to a gene: 6. As DNA, the CDR3 is TGTGCCAGCAGCTCGGGACAGGCCGCTAACTATGGCTACACCTTC. As protein: CASSSGQAANYGYTF.

The chain links TRBV4-1 to TRBJ1-5, with D possibly being TRBD1 (5 bases). Trimming left V 0 bases short and J 2 bases short, with 14 bases between. Germline values: CDR1 MGHRA, CDR2 YSYEKL. The CDR3 totals 17 residues. The CDR3 spells CASSQDFDSLGNQPQHF. CDR3 in DNA: TGCGCCAGCAGCCAAGATTTCGACAGCTTGGGCAATCAGCCCCAGCATTTT.

V is TRBV28 and J is TRBJ2-1; 9 nucleotides align to TRBD1. V dropped 6 bases and J dropped 5; count of bases not matched to a gene: 14. Looked up from germline, CDR1 is MDHEN and CDR2 is SYDVKM. CDR3 length equals 17 residues. Written as DNA, the CDR3 is TGTGCCAGCAGCCTTATGGTGGGACAGGGCCCCCACAATGAGCAGTTCTTC. It specifies CASSLMVGQGPHNEQFF.

The sample holds a few counts of this clone. The rearrangement links TRBV5-1 to TRBJ1-2; D is undetermined. This CDR3 contains 12 residues. The germline V and J ends were trimmed by 4 bases and 6 bases, with 10 bases remaining between them. Germline CDR1 and CDR2: SGHRS and YFSETQ. The CDR3 sequence: CASSREADGYTF. The CDR3 DNA reads TGCGCCAGCAGCAGGGAGGCAGATGGCTACACCTTC. The variable domain in full, with the rest retrieved from reference TRBV5-1 and TRBJ1-2, is KAGVTQTPRYLIKTRGQQVTLSCSPISGHRSVSWYQQTPGQGLQFLFEYFSETQRNKGNFPGRFSGRQFSNSRSEMNVSTLELGDSALYLCASSREADGYTFGSGTRLTVV.

The rearrangement uses TRBV4-1 and TRBJ2-7, with D possibly TRBD1 on 5 matching bases. Per the germline V gene, CDR1 is MGHRA and CDR2 is YSYEKL. The V gene lost 1 base and the J gene lost 6 bases, with 10 bases spanning the gap. The CDR3 loop spans 13 amino acids. The CDR3, as DNA: TGCGCCAGCAGCCAAGTGTCAGGGTCCGAGCAGTACTTC. It encodes CASSQVSGSEQYF.

V is TRBV4-3 and J is TRBJ2-7, with 9 bases matching TRBD2. Germline V gives CDR1 LGHNA, CDR2 YSLEER. CDR3 length equals 16 residues. V shed 0 bases and J 0 bases; nucleotides not matched to a gene: 3. DNA of the CDR3: TGCGCCAGCAGCCAAGAGCCTAGCGGGAACTCCTACGAGCAGTACTTC. Protein product: CASSQEPSGNSYEQYF.

CDR3 DNA sequence: TGCGCCAGCAGCTTGATGGGGCCAAGCTATGGCTACACCTTC. This gives the protein CASSLMGPSYGYTF. V usage is TRBV5-1 and J usage is TRBJ1-2; a weak D match, TRBD1 (5 bases). Germline values: CDR1 SGHRS, CDR2 YFSETQ. The CDR3 spans 14 residues. V was clipped by 1 base and J by 4 bases, with 11 bases between them.

This clone was found a few times. V and J are TRBV5-1 and TRBJ2-7; 8 nucleotides align to TRBD2. Per the germline V gene, CDR1 is SGHRS and CDR2 is YFSETQ. The CDR3 runs 13 residues. The V segment lost 2 bases and the J segment 2 bases; nucleotides outside the gene matches: 0. The CDR3, as DNA: TGCGCCAGCAGCTTTAGCGGGACCTACGAGCAGTACTTC. Translating it yields CASSFSGTYEQYF.

This clone showed up just a few times. V is TRBV7-9 and J is TRBJ2-3; D is perhaps TRBD1 (6 bases). Germline assignment: CDR1 SEHNR and CDR2 FQNEAQ (reference sequence). V lost 5 bases and J lost 2, with 14 bases in between. The CDR3 contains 15 residues. Here the CDR3 DNA reads TGTGCCAGCAGCCCGGACGGGACAAACACAGATACGCAGTATTTT. Amino acids: CASSPDGTNTDTQYF.